This is a list of T cell receptor beta chains from one sample in a study of shared clonotypes between healthy human individuals. The repertoire was sequenced with immunoSEQ multiplex PCR; TCRdb's copy has only in-frame clones and lacks some. The data show roughly 2,500,000 clones, approximately 93% seen once. Sequenced sample: naive CD4+ T cells from PBMCs. The receptors come from a young man in good health. Some clones in this sample may be carry-over from other donors' samples. Both conserved end residues are part of each CDR3. A D gene is named only where the DNA matches it firmly. Size values are once, few and many counts, or a class for expanded clones, and some rows have none.

size: NA
V: TRBV9
J: TRBJ1-2
D: NA
DNA: TGTGCCAGCTCTCCGGCAATTAACTATGGCTACACCTTC
CDR3: CASSPAINYGYTF

size: NA
V: TRBV19
J: TRBJ1-2
D: NA
DNA: TGTGCCAGTAGTACAACCGGGCTATATGGCTACACCTTC
CDR3: CASSTTGLYGYTF

size: NA
V: TRBV5-1
J: TRBJ2-1
D: NA
DNA: TGCGCCAGCAGCTTCCTCTCTTTCGACCAGTCCTACAATGAGCAGTTCTTC
CDR3: CASSFLSFDQSYNEQFF

size: NA
V: TRBV2
J: TRBJ2-3
D: NA
DNA: TGTGCCGGGGCGGAGCGGACTAGCACAGATACGCAGTATTTT
CDR3: CAGAERTSTDTQYF

size: NA
V: TRBV5-1
J: TRBJ2-7
D: NA
DNA: TGCGCCAGCAGCTCTTCCCCGGGCTACGAGCAGTACTTC
CDR3: CASSSSPGYEQYF

size: NA
V: TRBV28
J: TRBJ1-1
D: NA
DNA: TGTGCCTCAAGGCAGGGCCAACACACTGAAGCTTTCTTT
CDR3: CASRQGQHTEAFF

size: NA
V: TRBV5-1
J: TRBJ1-1
D: NA
DNA: TGCGCCAGCAGCTTACAAATGAACACTGAAGCTTTCTTT
CDR3: CASSLQMNTEAFF

size: NA
V: TRBV30
J: TRBJ1-4
D: NA
DNA: TGTGCCTGGAGGTGGGGTTCCAATGAAAAACTGTTTTTT
CDR3: CAWRWGSNEKLFF

size: NA
V: TRBV6-1
J: TRBJ2-7
D: NA
DNA: TGTGCCGGTCGACTGTGGGAGCAGTACTTC
CDR3: CAGRLWEQYF

size: NA
V: TRBV5-4
J: TRBJ2-7
D: NA
DNA: TGTGCCGGGACCGGGGACGACTCCTACGAGCAGTACTTC
CDR3: CAGTGDDSYEQYF

size: NA
V: TRBV4-3
J: TRBJ2-7
D: NA
DNA: TGCGCCAGCAGCCAAGAAGAGGACTACGAGCAGTACTTC
CDR3: CASSQEEDYEQYF

size: NA
V: TRBV5-6
J: TRBJ2-3
D: TRBD2
DNA: TGTGCCAGCAGCCGAACCCCGGGACTAGCGGGAGGGCCCTCAGATACGCAGTATTTT
CDR3: CASSRTPGLAGGPSDTQYF

size: NA
V: TRBV5-4
J: TRBJ2-5
D: TRBD2
DNA: TGTGCCAGCAGCTTACAGACTAGCGGGTCATCGACCCAGTACTTC
CDR3: CASSLQTSGSSTQYF

size: NA
V: TRBV11-2
J: TRBJ1-6
D: TRBD1
DNA: TGTGCCAGCAGCCGAGGACAGGGCTCCTCTAATTCACCCCTCCACTTT
CDR3: CASSRGQGSSNSPLHF

size: once
V: TRBV4-1
J: TRBJ2-3
D: NA
DNA: TGCGCCAGCCGCGGTGGACGGTCTAGCACAGATACGCAGTATTTT
CDR3: CASRGGRSSTDTQYF

size: NA
V: TRBV18
J: TRBJ2-1
D: NA
DNA: TGTGCCAGCTCACCGATAGCTGTGGGAGTCAATGAGCAGTTCTTC
CDR3: CASSPIAVGVNEQFF

size: NA
V: TRBV11-2
J: TRBJ1-1
D: NA
DNA: TGTGCCAGCAGCTTAGCAGGGTTCGGCGCTGAAGCTTTCTTT
CDR3: CASSLAGFGAEAFF

size: NA
V: TRBV29-1
J: TRBJ2-7
D: TRBD2
DNA: TGCAGCGTTGTAGGGGGAGGTAGCGGGAGCTACGAGCAGTACTTC
CDR3: CSVVGGGSGSYEQYF

size: once
V: TRBV5-1
J: TRBJ2-5
D: NA
DNA: TGCGCCAGCAGCCGAGTAGGGGGGCGAGGAGAGACCCAGTACTTC
CDR3: CASSRVGGRGETQYF

size: NA
V: TRBV14
J: TRBJ1-2
D: NA
DNA: TGTGCCAGCAGCCGGGGAGAACGTTCCGGGGGCTATGGCTACACCTTC
CDR3: CASSRGERSGGYGYTF

size: NA
V: TRBV2
J: TRBJ2-1
D: TRBD1
DNA: TGTGCCAGCAGCGGGGACAGGGTAGCCTACAATGAGCAGTTCTTC
CDR3: CASSGDRVAYNEQFF

size: NA
V: TRBV28
J: TRBJ2-1
D: TRBD2
DNA: TGTGCCAGCAAGTTAGCGGGATACAATGAGCAGTTCTTC
CDR3: CASKLAGYNEQFF

size: NA
V: TRBV5-8
J: TRBJ1-5
D: NA
DNA: TGTGCCAGCAGCTTGGAGGGCCTTTATAGCAATCAGCCCCAGCATTTT
CDR3: CASSLEGLYSNQPQHF

size: NA
V: TRBV4-2
J: TRBJ2-7
D: NA
DNA: TGTGCCAGCAGCCAAGATAGGAGGGGTTCCTACGAGCAGTACTTC
CDR3: CASSQDRRGSYEQYF

size: NA
V: TRBV14
J: TRBJ1-1
D: NA
DNA: TGTGCCAGCAGCCCACCCTGGGGGAACACTGAAGCTTTCTTT
CDR3: CASSPPWGNTEAFF

size: NA
V: TRBV7-2
J: TRBJ2-1
D: TRBD2
DNA: TGTGCCAGCAGCTTGGGCCTAGCGGGAGTCAATGAGCAGTTCTTC
CDR3: CASSLGLAGVNEQFF

size: once
V: TRBV19
J: TRBJ1-5
D: NA
DNA: TGTGCCAGTAGTATGAGCAATCAGCCCCAGCATTTT
CDR3: CASSMSNQPQHF

size: NA
V: TRBV5-1
J: TRBJ2-3
D: NA
DNA: TGCGCCAGCAGCCCAGGTCAGGCTGCAGATACGCAGTATTTT
CDR3: CASSPGQAADTQYF